One and the same sample provided the 8 T cell receptor beta chains below, sequenced in a study of patients and donors after allogeneic stem cell transplantation. TCRdb used MiXCR to reprocess the RT-PCR reads, holding one entry per CDR3 protein. The sample has about 18,000 distinct CDR3 sequences, approximately 5% seen once; the top ten hold about 37%. The material sequenced was blood, either unsorted or a sorted T cell fraction (not recorded which). The receptors were gathered from a human donor who was either an allogeneic HSCT recipient or a stem cell or donor lymphocyte infusion donor (not recorded which). It is not recorded whose cells these are; they may come from a transplant donor.

This clonotype was counted at least ten times. The chain is built from TRBV6-6 and TRBJ1-1, with 7 nucleotides matching TRBD1. V gave up 8 bases and J gave up 5 bases; unmatched junction bases: 8. The V gene's germline CDR1 is MNHNY and CDR2 SVGAGI (reference sequence). The CDR3 runs 13 residues. CDR3 sequence: CASLRQGGTEAFF. CDR3 sequence (DNA): TGTGCCAGCCTTCGACAGGGAGGTACTGAAGCTTTCTTT.

This clonotype has just a few counts. Here the CDR3 reads CASSSRGGARETQYF. CDR3 DNA: TGTGCCAGCAGCTCCCGAGGGGGGGCGCGGGAGACCCAGTACTTC. The chain joins TRBV9 to TRBJ2-5; TRBD2 might be the D (7 bases). Germline V gene lookup returns CDR1 SGDLS and CDR2 YYNGEE. V gave up 4 bases and J gave up 5 bases, with 18 bases separating them. This CDR3 is 15 amino acids long.

This clonotype was recorded at least ten times. The chain combines TRBV20-1 with TRBJ1-1, with D perhaps matching TRBD1 (5 bases). This CDR3 contains 11 residues. V was pared by 0 bases and J by 6 bases, with 5 bases between. Germline CDR1 reads DFQATT; CDR2 reads SNEGSKA (reference sequence). CDR3 residues: CSARDRAEAFF. CDR3 DNA sequence: TGCAGTGCTAGAGACAGGGCTGAAGCTTTCTTT.

This clonotype has at least ten counts. The rearrangement joins TRBV29-1 to TRBJ2-1; 10 bases line up with TRBD2. Germline CDR1 is SQVTM and CDR2 is ANQGSEA. J lost 10 bases, V lost 8 bases, and 14 bases had no gene match. This CDR3 is 14 amino acids long. This CDR3 is CSYGVLAGAREQFF. CDR3 bases: TGCAGCTACGGGGTGCTAGCGGGAGCACGGGAGCAGTTCTTC.

This clonotype was observed at least ten times. J is TRBJ2-5 and V is TRBV5-1; D is perhaps TRBD2 (6 bases). The CDR3 has 15 residues. Germline-derived CDR1 and CDR2 are SGHRS and YFSETQ. V lost 0 bases and J 1 base, leaving 10 bases between the germline ends. This chain's CDR3 is CASSLDGGAQETQYF. The CDR3 DNA is TGCGCCAGCAGCTTGGATGGAGGGGCCCAAGAGACCCAGTACTTC.

This clonotype appeared many times. This chain connects TRBV12-3 or TRBV12-4 to TRBJ1-4, with TRBD1 matching 7 bases. CDR3 length: 15 amino acids. V was clipped by 3 bases and J by 3 bases; unmatched bases: 4. CDR3 region: CASSLGQGANEKLFF. DNA for the CDR3: TGTGCCAGCAGTTTGGGTCAGGGGGCTAATGAAAAACTGTTTTTT.

This clonotype was seen ten or more times. The chain uses TRBV9 and TRBJ2-6, with a weak D call TRBD1 (5 bases). With 4 bases removed from V and 2 bases from J, the gap between germline ends came to 10 bases. Germline V gives CDR1 SGDLS, CDR2 YYNGEE. The CDR3 is 15 amino acids. The DNA for the CDR3 is TGTGCCAGCAGCCAAGGACAAGCTGGGGCCAACGTCCTGACTTTC. This translates into CASSQGQAGANVLTF.

This clonotype was counted ten times or more. The chain joins TRBV3-1 to TRBJ1-1; D is possibly TRBD1 (5 bases). In germline, CDR1 is LGHDT, CDR2 YNNKEL (reference sequence). V lost 0 bases to trimming and J lost 8 bases, with 13 bases between them. This CDR3 region has 14 residues. The CDR3 nucleotides are TGTGCCAGCAGCCAAGAATCCCGTAGGGGCGAAGCTTTCTTT. Protein sequence: CASSQESRRGEAFF.